These T cell receptor beta chains were read from a single sample in a study of blood T cell repertoires in COVID-19. Some clones are missing from TCRdb's copy, which holds only in-frame ones; the method was immunoSEQ multiplex PCR. The table includes almost 300,000 clones, over 85% detected once. What was sequenced was peripheral blood. The receptors shown here come from a woman in her thirties with COVID-19, enrolled during active disease. The CDR3 runs from the conserved cysteine through the conserved F or W. The D gene is left open where the match is weak. For some rows the clone size is stated as once, few or many, or as a class when expanded; others skip it.

clone_size,j_call,v_call,d_call,cdr3_aa,cdr3_nt
NA,TRBJ1-3,TRBV7-9,NA,CASRPKMTARLGNTIYF,TGTGCCAGCAGACCGAAGATGACAGCCCGACTTGGAAACACCATATATTTT
NA,TRBJ1-3,TRBV29-1,NA,CSVVSAGNTIYF,TGCAGCGTTGTGAGTGCTGGAAACACCATATATTTT
NA,TRBJ2-7,TRBV19,NA,CASKVAELSYEQYF,TGTGCCAGTAAGGTGGCGGAGCTCTCCTACGAGCAGTACTTC
NA,TRBJ2-1,TRBV7-2,NA,CASSLLAGLPTNEQFF,TGTGCCAGCAGCTTACTGGCGGGGCTACCCACCAATGAGCAGTTCTTC
NA,TRBJ2-7,TRBV10-2,NA,CASSPGEHYEQYF,TGCGCCAGCAGCCCCGGGGAGCACTACGAGCAGTACTTC
few,TRBJ2-5,TRBV5-1,NA,CASTTGGRRQETQYF,TGCGCCAGCACCACTGGGGGCCGGCGACAAGAGACCCAGTACTTC
NA,TRBJ2-1,TRBV19,TRBD2,CASSIVAAGEQFF,TGTGCCAGTAGTATAGTTGCAGCGGGGGAGCAGTTCTTC
NA,TRBJ1-1,TRBV5-4,NA,CASSFGGVTEAFF,TGTGCCAGCAGCTTCGGTGGTGTCACTGAAGCTTTCTTT
NA,TRBJ2-3,TRBV19,NA,CASSPRTDTQYF,TGTGCCAGTAGTCCCAGGACAGATACGCAGTATTTT
NA,TRBJ2-7,TRBV4-1,NA,CASSQGADSSYEQYF,TGCGCCAGCAGCCAAGGGGCAGATAGCTCCTACGAGCAGTACTTC
NA,TRBJ2-5,TRBV5-1,TRBD2,CASSLVSGGGTQYF,TGCGCCAGCAGCTTGGTTAGCGGGGGGGGAACCCAGTACTTC
NA,TRBJ1-6,TRBV18,NA,CASSLGTNSPLHF,TGTGCCAGCTCACTTGGGACAAATTCACCCCTCCACTTT
NA,TRBJ1-5,TRBV5-6,NA,CASSRGRRGGAQPQHF,TGTGCCAGCAGCAGAGGAAGAAGAGGGGGTGCTCAGCCCCAGCATTTT
NA,TRBJ2-3,TRBV19,NA,CASSIDRGDTQYF,TGTGCCAGTAGTATAGACAGGGGAGATACGCAGTATTTT
NA,TRBJ1-2,TRBV2,TRBD1,CASSEDGQGFYGYTF,TGTGCCAGCAGTGAAGACGGACAGGGGTTCTATGGCTACACCTTC
NA,TRBJ1-1,TRBV4-1,NA,CASSQDLRTVEAFF,TGCGCCAGCAGCCAAGATCTAAGGACAGTTGAAGCTTTCTTT
NA,TRBJ1-4,TRBV7-8,NA,CASSLALGGVNEKLFF,TGTGCCAGCAGCTTAGCGCTGGGGGGGGTTAATGAAAAACTGTTTTTT
NA,TRBJ2-2,TRBV4-1,NA,CASSQATSNTGELFF,TGCGCCAGCAGCCAAGCCACCAGTAACACCGGGGAGCTGTTTTTT
NA,TRBJ1-2,TRBV10-3,TRBD1,CAISVGQGARGYTF,TGTGCCATCAGTGTGGGACAGGGGGCGCGGGGCTACACCTTC
NA,TRBJ1-2,TRBV3-1/TRBV3-2,TRBD1,CASSQGGGTGSLNLF,TGTGCCAGCAGCCAAGGGGGGGGGACAGGTTCGCTAAACCTCTTC
NA,TRBJ2-2,TRBV24-1,NA,CATSDLRENTGELFF,TGTGCCACCAGTGACCTGAGGGAGAACACCGGGGAGCTGTTTTTT
NA,TRBJ1-2,TRBV7-9,NA,CASSFRTLSGGYTF,TGTGCCAGCAGCTTCCGGACCCTCAGCGGTGGCTACACCTTC
few,TRBJ1-2,TRBV7-8,NA,CASSPSPLLSYGYTF,TGTGCCAGCAGCCCCTCTCCACTCCTATCCTATGGCTACACCTTC
NA,TRBJ1-1,TRBV27,NA,CASTGTRSVGTEAFF,TGTGCCAGCACCGGAACGAGGTCGGTGGGCACTGAAGCTTTCTTT
NA,TRBJ1-1,TRBV12-3/TRBV12-4,NA,CASSSGQTEAFF,TGTGCCAGCAGTTCTGGACAGACTGAAGCTTTCTTT
once,TRBJ2-2,TRBV19,NA,CASSRGRIGYDGELFF,TGTGCCAGTAGTAGGGGGAGGATAGGGTATGACGGGGAGCTGTTTTTT
NA,TRBJ1-5,TRBV21-1,NA,CARGQGGGQPQHF,TGTGCCAGAGGACAGGGCGGCGGTCAGCCCCAGCATTTT
NA,TRBJ1-2,TRBV13,NA,CASSLMAIRGGYTF,TGTGCCAGCAGCCTTATGGCCATCCGAGGAGGCTACACCTTC
NA,TRBJ2-5,TRBV20-1,NA,CSARDLKTQYF,TGCAGTGCTAGAGATCTAAAGACCCAGTACTTC
NA,TRBJ1-2,TRBV29-1,TRBD1,CSQGTGDGYTF,TGCAGCCAAGGGACAGGGGATGGCTACACCTTC
once,TRBJ1-1,TRBV15,NA,CATAPPRENTEAFF,TGTGCCACAGCCCCCCCCAGGGAGAACACTGAAGCTTTCTTT
NA,TRBJ1-2,TRBV7-9,TRBD1,CASSLGQGLYGYTF,TGTGCCAGCAGCTTAGGACAGGGCCTCTATGGCTACACCTTC
NA,TRBJ2-7,TRBV28,NA,CASSLRGSYEQYF,TGTGCCAGCAGTCTCAGGGGTTCCTACGAGCAGTACTTC
NA,TRBJ1-2,TRBV2,NA,CASGRTSLDYGYTF,TGTGCCAGCGGACGAACTAGTCTAGACTATGGCTACACCTTC
NA,TRBJ1-4,TRBV3-1/TRBV3-2,NA,CASSQVAGAVGWEKLFF,TGTGCCAGCAGCCAAGTCGCTGGGGCCGTCGGGTGGGAAAAACTGTTTTTT
NA,TRBJ2-1,TRBV25-1,NA,CASSAGPYNEQFF,TGTGCCAGCAGCGCGGGGCCCTACAATGAGCAGTTCTTC
NA,TRBJ2-2,TRBV3-1/TRBV3-2,NA,CASSQVGGGELFF,TGTGCCAGCAGCCAAGTCGGCGGCGGGGAGCTGTTTTTT
NA,TRBJ2-3,TRBV20-1,TRBD2,CSASSGGTDTQYF,TGCAGTGCTAGTAGCGGGGGCACAGATACGCAGTATTTT
NA,TRBJ2-7,TRBV6-2/TRBV6-3,NA,CASSPSRGWRTYEQYF,TGTGCCAGCAGTCCCTCCCGAGGGTGGAGGACCTACGAGCAGTACTTC
NA,TRBJ2-3,TRBV10-1,TRBD1,CASSDGTAAYTDTQYF,TGCGCCAGCAGTGACGGGACAGCTGCCTACACAGATACGCAGTATTTT
NA,TRBJ1-2,TRBV6-6,TRBD1,CASSRGQGEAGYTF,TGTGCCAGCAGCCGGGGACAGGGCGAGGCGGGCTACACCTTC
NA,TRBJ1-1,TRBV28,NA,CATQVTREAFF,TGTGCCACCCAGGTCACACGGGAAGCTTTCTTT
NA,TRBJ2-7,TRBV3-1/TRBV3-2,TRBD1,CASSQVFGTEVEQYF,TGTGCCAGCAGCCAAGTTTTCGGGACAGAGGTCGAGCAGTACTTC
NA,TRBJ1-1,TRBV2,TRBD1,CASSDQGDTEAFF,TGTGCCAGCAGTGACCAGGGGGATACTGAAGCTTTCTTT
NA,TRBJ1-1,TRBV19,NA,CASYAGGHTEAFF,TGTGCCAGCTACGCTGGTGGGCACACTGAAGCTTTCTTT
NA,TRBJ1-1,TRBV19,NA,CASSMLGGWGTEAFF,TGTGCCAGTAGTATGCTTGGGGGGTGGGGCACTGAAGCTTTCTTT
NA,TRBJ1-4,TRBV2,TRBD1,CASSLTGGNEKLFF,TGTGCCAGCAGCCTAACAGGGGGCAATGAAAAACTGTTTTTT
once,TRBJ1-5,TRBV6-5,NA,CATHRAGRVGQPQHF,TGCGCCACGCACCGGGCGGGAAGAGTGGGTCAGCCCCAGCATTTT
NA,TRBJ2-7,TRBV5-1,TRBD1,CASSTRDSRNYEQYF,TGCGCCAGCAGCACGAGGGACAGTCGAAACTACGAGCAGTACTTC
NA,TRBJ1-2,TRBV7-9,NA,CASSSGGEGEPTVNYGYTF,TGTGCCAGCAGCAGCGGAGGGGAGGGGGAGCCGACTGTTAACTATGGCTACACCTTC
NA,TRBJ1-2,TRBV28,NA,CASSNRAFYGYTF,TGTGCCAGCAGTAACAGGGCCTTCTATGGCTACACCTTC
NA,TRBJ2-7,TRBV30,NA,CAMDNPWAGSENYEQYF,TGTGCCATGGATAATCCGTGGGCGGGATCGGAGAACTACGAGCAGTACTTC
NA,TRBJ2-7,TRBV29-1,NA,CSVKRQHGEQYF,TGCAGCGTCAAAAGACAGCACGGAGAGCAGTACTTC